Included here is one T cell receptor (beta chain) sequence, with context. This record belongs to a study of metastatic and nonmetastatic thyroid tumors. With 0 bases removed from V and 1 base from J, the gap between germline ends came to 3 bases. The CDR3 has 13 amino acids. Per germline, CDR1 KGHSH and CDR2 LQKENI. TCRdb reprocessed the PCR reads using MiXCR. Found here are 60,000 or so clones, just over 4% of them singletons; the top ten hold around 24%. Thyroid surgery had not been preceded by any treatment in any patient. The chain joins TRBV18 to TRBJ1-1, with unresolved D. This receptor was obtained from a female donor with papillary thyroid cancer or a benign thyroid nodule (not recorded which). Some clones in this sample may be carry-over from other donors' samples. The source material was blood. The CDR3 here is CASSPPGNTEAFF. CDR3 nucleotides: TGTGCCAGCTCACCACCGGGGAACACTGAAGCTTTCTTT. Using reference TRBV18 and TRBJ1-1 for the parts outside the CDR3, the full variable domain is NAGVMQNPRHLVRRRGQEARLRCSPMKGHSHVYWYRQLPEEGLKFMVYLQKENIIDESGMPKERFSAEFPKEGPSILRIQQVVRGDSAAYFCASSPPGNTEAFFGQGTRLTVV.